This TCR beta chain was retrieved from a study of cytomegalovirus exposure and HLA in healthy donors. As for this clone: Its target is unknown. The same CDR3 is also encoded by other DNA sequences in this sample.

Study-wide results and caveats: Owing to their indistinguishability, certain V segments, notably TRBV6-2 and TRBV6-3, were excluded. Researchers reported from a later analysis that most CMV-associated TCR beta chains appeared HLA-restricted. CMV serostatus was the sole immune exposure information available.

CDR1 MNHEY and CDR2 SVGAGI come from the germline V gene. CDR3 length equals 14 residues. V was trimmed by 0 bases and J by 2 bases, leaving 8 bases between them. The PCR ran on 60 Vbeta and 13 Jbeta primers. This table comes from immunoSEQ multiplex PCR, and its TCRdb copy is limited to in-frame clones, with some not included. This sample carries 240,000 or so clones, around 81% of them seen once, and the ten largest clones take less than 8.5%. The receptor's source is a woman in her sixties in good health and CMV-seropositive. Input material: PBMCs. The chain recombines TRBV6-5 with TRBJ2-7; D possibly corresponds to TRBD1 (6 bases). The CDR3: CASSYSTGTYEQYF. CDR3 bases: TGTGCCAGCAGTTACTCGACAGGCACCTACGAGCAGTACTTC.